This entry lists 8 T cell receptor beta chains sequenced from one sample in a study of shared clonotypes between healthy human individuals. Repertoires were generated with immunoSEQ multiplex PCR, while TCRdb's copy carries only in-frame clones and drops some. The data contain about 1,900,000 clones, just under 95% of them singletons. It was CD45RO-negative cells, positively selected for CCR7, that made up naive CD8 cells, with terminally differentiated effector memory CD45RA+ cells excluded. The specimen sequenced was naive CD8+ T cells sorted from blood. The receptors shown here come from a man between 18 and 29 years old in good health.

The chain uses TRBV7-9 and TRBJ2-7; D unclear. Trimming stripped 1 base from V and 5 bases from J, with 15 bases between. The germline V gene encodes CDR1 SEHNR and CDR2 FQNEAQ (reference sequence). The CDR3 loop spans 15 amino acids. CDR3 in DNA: TGTGCCAGCAGCTTAGTTCAGAATGGAGAGAACGAGCAGTACTTC. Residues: CASSLVQNGENEQYF. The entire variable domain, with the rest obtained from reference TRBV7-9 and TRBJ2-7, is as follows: DTGVSQNPRHKITKRGQNVTFRCDPISEHNRLYWYRQTLGQGPEFLTYFQNEAQLEKSRLLSDRFSAERPKGSFSTLEIQRTEQGDSAMYLCASSLVQNGENEQYFGPGTRLTVT.

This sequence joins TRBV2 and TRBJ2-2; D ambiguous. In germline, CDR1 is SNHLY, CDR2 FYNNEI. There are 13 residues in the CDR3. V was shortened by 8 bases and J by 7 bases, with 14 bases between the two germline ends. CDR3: CASGQDGNGELFF. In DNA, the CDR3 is TGTGCCAGCGGGCAGGATGGGAACGGGGAGCTGTTTTTT.

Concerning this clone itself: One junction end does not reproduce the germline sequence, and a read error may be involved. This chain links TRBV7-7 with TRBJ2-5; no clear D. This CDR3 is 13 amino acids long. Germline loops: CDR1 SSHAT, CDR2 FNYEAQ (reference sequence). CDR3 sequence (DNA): TGTGCTAGCAGTTCTCGGCCGAAAGAGACCCAGTACTTC. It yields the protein CASSSRPKETQYF.

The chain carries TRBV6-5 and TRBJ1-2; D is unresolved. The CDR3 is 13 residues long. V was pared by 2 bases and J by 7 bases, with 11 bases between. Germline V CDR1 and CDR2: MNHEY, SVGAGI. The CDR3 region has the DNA TGTGCCAGCAGTTACGAAGGGTTAAGTGGCTACACCTTC. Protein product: CASSYEGLSGYTF.

CDR3 residues: CASSSPRLAGSTETQYF. CDR3 nucleotides: TGTGCCAGCAGCTCCCCCCGACTAGCGGGGTCCACGGAGACCCAGTACTTC. The chain couples TRBV7-9 to TRBJ2-5, with 11 positions matching TRBD2. The CDR3 has 17 amino acids. The trim removed 4 bases at V and 5 bases at J, leaving 12 bases unmatched. Looked up from germline, CDR1 is SEHNR and CDR2 is FQNEAQ (reference sequence). Supplemented by reference TRBV7-9 and TRBJ2-5, the full variable domain reads DTGVSQNPRHKITKRGQNVTFRCDPISEHNRLYWYRQTLGQGPEFLTYFQNEAQLEKSRLLSDRFSAERPKGSFSTLEIQRTEQGDSAMYLCASSSPRLAGSTETQYFGPGTRLLVL.

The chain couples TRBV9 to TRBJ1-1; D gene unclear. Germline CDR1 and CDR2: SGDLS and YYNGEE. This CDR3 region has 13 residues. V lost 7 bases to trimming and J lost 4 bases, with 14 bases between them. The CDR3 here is CASGQLGSTEAFF. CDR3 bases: TGTGCCAGCGGCCAGCTCGGGAGCACTGAAGCTTTCTTT.

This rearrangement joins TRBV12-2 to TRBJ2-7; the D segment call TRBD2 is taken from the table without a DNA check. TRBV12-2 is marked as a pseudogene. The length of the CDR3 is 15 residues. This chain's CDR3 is CASRLPGGTESEQYF. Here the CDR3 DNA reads TGTGCAAGTCGACTCCCGGGGGGGACAGAGTCCGAGCAGTACTTC.

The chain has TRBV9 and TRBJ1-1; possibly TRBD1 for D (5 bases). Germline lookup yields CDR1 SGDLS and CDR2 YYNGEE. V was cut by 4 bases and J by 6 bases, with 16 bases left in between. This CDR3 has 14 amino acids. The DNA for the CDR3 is TGTGCCAGCAGCCCCGGGGCGGCGGTCGCTGAAGCTTTCTTT. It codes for CASSPGAAVAEAFF. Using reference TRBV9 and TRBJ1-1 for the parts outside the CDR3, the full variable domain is DSGVTQTPKHLITATGQRVTLRCSPRSGDLSVYWYQQSLDQGLQFLIQYYNGEERAKGNILERFSAQQFPDLHSELNLSSLELGDSALYFCASSPGAAVAEAFFGQGTRLTVV.